Following are 30 T cell receptor beta chains from one sample sequenced in a study of blood T cell repertoires in COVID-19. Produced via immunoSEQ multiplex PCR; TCRdb's table is partial and in-frame only. The sample lists over 150,000 clones, about 88% seen once, with roughly a sixth in the top ten. The specimen was peripheral blood. The receptors originated from a man aged 45-65 years with COVID-19, enrolled during active disease.

The CDR3 loop is CASSPSSSGGNEQFF. CDR3 nucleotides: TGTGCCAGCTCACCTTCCTCTAGCGGGGGGAATGAGCAGTTCTTC. This chain joins TRBV18 and TRBJ2-1, with 11 bases fitting TRBD2. CDR1 is KGHSH, CDR2 LQKENI, per germline. With V trimmed by 3 bases and J by 7 bases, 5 bases remained unmatched. There are 15 residues in the CDR3.

The V call is TRBV5-1, the J call TRBJ2-5; TRBD1 matches 8 bases. The junction had 4 bases not matched to a gene; V was cut back by 1 base and J by 2 bases. The CDR3 has 15 residues. Germline V CDR1 and CDR2: SGHRS, YFSETQ. The CDR3 here is CASSLSTGGQETQYF. As DNA, the CDR3 is TGCGCCAGCAGCTTGTCAACAGGGGGGCAAGAGACCCAGTACTTC. The variable domain in full, completed from reference TRBV5-1 and TRBJ2-5, reads KAGVTQTPRYLIKTRGQQVTLSCSPISGHRSVSWYQQTPGQGLQFLFEYFSETQRNKGNFPGRFSGRQFSNSRSEMNVSTLELGDSALYLCASSLSTGGQETQYFGPGTRLLVL.

The chain is built from TRBV6-2 or TRBV6-3 and TRBJ1-1; 9 bases are shared with TRBD1. This CDR3 has 14 amino acids. Germline values: CDR1 MNHEY, CDR2 SVGEGT. The trim removed 6 bases at V and 1 base at J, leaving 3 bases unmatched. This chain's CDR3 is CASSGGQGNTEAFF. CDR3 nucleotide sequence: TGTGCCAGCAGCGGGGGACAGGGGAACACTGAAGCTTTCTTT.

V is TRBV21-1 and J is TRBJ1-2; TRBD1 is the table's D call, not checked against the DNA. TRBV21-1 constitutes a pseudogene. CDR3 size: 16 residues. CDR3 nucleotide sequence: TGTGCCAGCAGCAAAGACCGACAGGTTCCTAACTATGGCTACACCTTC. Translating it yields CASSKDRQVPNYGYTF.

The gene calls are TRBV6-2 or TRBV6-3 and TRBJ2-1, with D possibly matching TRBD1 (6 bases). Germline CDR1 reads MNHEY; CDR2 reads SVGEGT. The CDR3 has 16 residues. Trimming shortened V by 2 bases and J by 7 bases, and 18 bases separated the two germline ends. In DNA, the CDR3 is TGTGCCAGCAGTTACCCCTCCGCAGGGGTTAAGAATGAGCAGTTCTTC. This codes for CASSYPSAGVKNEQFF.

V usage is TRBV5-1 and J usage is TRBJ1-1, with TRBD1 matching over 10 bases. CDR1 is SGHRS, CDR2 YFSETQ, per germline. V shed 3 bases and J 1 base; nucleotides not matched to a gene: 3. CDR3 size: 15 residues. In DNA, the CDR3 is TGCGCCAGCAGCTCGACAGGGGGCGGGAACACTGAAGCTTTCTTT. Amino acid sequence: CASSSTGGGNTEAFF.

This chain connects TRBV12-5 to TRBJ1-1; 8 nucleotides match TRBD1. Per germline, CDR1 LGHNT and CDR2 FRNRAP. Unmatched junction bases numbered 5, after V lost 7 bases and J lost 1 base. The CDR3 runs to 14 residues. CDR3 loop: CASVPGQGNTEAFF. CDR3 coding DNA: TGTGCTAGTGTTCCTGGACAGGGGAACACTGAAGCTTTCTTT.

The chain recombines TRBV7-8 with TRBJ1-2; TRBD1 might be the D (5 bases). CDR3 length equals 14 residues. V was trimmed by 1 base and J by 2 bases, leaving 8 bases between them. Germline V gives CDR1 SGHVS, CDR2 FQNEAQ. CDR3 sequence (DNA): TGTGCCAGCAGCTTAGTCAGGGTGAACTATGGCTACACCTTC. Residues: CASSLVRVNYGYTF.

The chain recombines TRBV18 with TRBJ1-1, with 9 bases that match TRBD1. The CDR3 spans 14 residues. V gave up 6 bases and J gave up 7 bases; unmatched junction bases: 9. Germline V gene lookup returns CDR1 KGHSH and CDR2 LQKENI. This chain's CDR3 is CASSQWEGQGEAFF. DNA for the CDR3: TGTGCCAGCTCCCAGTGGGAGGGACAGGGTGAAGCTTTCTTT.

The CDR3 DNA is TGTGCCAGCAGCTGGGACACAAATAATTCACCCCTCCACTTT. Its translation: CASSWDTNNSPLHF. The chain combines TRBV5-4 with TRBJ1-6; tentative D call: TRBD1 (6 bases). Germline CDR1 and CDR2: SGHNT and YYREEE (reference sequence). Trimming took 3 bases from V and 5 from J, leaving 9 bases between them. This CDR3 spans 14 amino acids.

The chain joins TRBV9 to TRBJ2-2, with 8 bases identical to TRBD2. V trimming: 0 bases; J trimming: 4 bases; junction bases outside the gene matches: 11. CDR1 is SGDLS and CDR2 is YYNGEE in the germline V gene. The CDR3 is 18 residues long. The CDR3 DNA reads TGTGCCAGCAGCGTAGAGTTAGCGGGAACCTCGGGCACCGGGGAGCTGTTTTTT. The encoded protein is CASSVELAGTSGTGELFF. The variable domain in full, with the rest retrieved from reference TRBV9 and TRBJ2-2, is DSGVTQTPKHLITATGQRVTLRCSPRSGDLSVYWYQQSLDQGLQFLIQYYNGEERAKGNILERFSAQQFPDLHSELNLSSLELGDSALYFCASSVELAGTSGTGELFFGEGSRLTVL.

This clone was observed once. The chain links TRBV2 to TRBJ2-1, with TRBD2 matching over 12 bases. V shed 5 bases, J shed 6 bases, and the junction held 5 bases outside the gene matches. Germline loops: CDR1 SNHLY, CDR2 FYNNEI. The CDR3 is made up of 15 amino acids. In nucleotides, the CDR3 is TGTGCCAGCAGTAAGACTAGCGGGAGTCCCAATGAGCAGTTCTTC. As protein: CASSKTSGSPNEQFF. The full variable domain, rest sourced from reference TRBV2 and TRBJ2-1, is EPEVTQTPSHQVTQMGQEVILRCVPISNHLYFYWYRQILGQKVEFLVSFYNNEISEKSEIFDDQFSVERPDGSNFTLKIRSTKLEDSAMYFCASSKTSGSPNEQFFGPGTRLTVL.

The chain has TRBV5-6 and TRBJ2-5; D is possibly TRBD1 (8 bases). This CDR3 region has 16 residues. In germline, CDR1 is SGHDT, CDR2 YYEEEE. V was pared by 0 bases and J by 2 bases, with 14 bases between. The CDR3 here is CASSLGTGRGQETQYF. As DNA, the CDR3 is TGTGCCAGCAGCTTGGGGACAGGGAGGGGGCAAGAGACCCAGTACTTC.

The chain joins TRBV18 to TRBJ1-6, with TRBD1 identical over 7 bases. This CDR3 has 16 amino acids. The junction had 10 bases not matched to a gene; V was cut back by 5 bases and J by 6 bases. Germline V gives CDR1 KGHSH, CDR2 LQKENI. The CDR3 bases are TGTGCCAGCTCATCAACAGGGGTTGGTGGTAATTCACCCCTCCACTTT. This translates into CASSSTGVGGNSPLHF.

The chain links TRBV16 to TRBJ1-6; 7 bases match TRBD1. The V and J ends lost 6 bases and 5 bases, in that order; junction bases with no gene match: 4. CDR1 is KGHSY and CDR2 is FQNENV in the germline V gene. CDR3 length: 14 amino acids. The CDR3, as DNA: TGTGCCAGCAGTCGGACAGGAGATAATTCACCCCTCCACTTT. This encodes CASSRTGDNSPLHF.

The chain employs TRBV5-4 and TRBJ2-7; TRBD2 matches at 10 bases. The junction had 9 bases not matched to a gene; V was cut back by 0 bases and J by 3 bases. This CDR3 region has 17 residues. The germline V gene has CDR1 SGHNT and CDR2 YYREEE (reference sequence). CDR3 bases: TGTGCCAGCAGCTTGGCCCCGAGGACTAGCGGCCTCTACGAGCAGTACTTC. Protein: CASSLAPRTSGLYEQYF.

The chain is built from TRBV27 and TRBJ2-7; weak D call: TRBD1 (6 bases). Trimming took off 1 base at V and 9 bases at J, with 16 bases between the two ends. CDR3 size: 14 residues. Germline V gene sequence: CDR1 MNHEY, CDR2 SMNVEV (reference sequence). CDR3 sequence reads: CASSLYPRGTAQYF. In nucleotides, the CDR3 is TGTGCCAGCAGTTTATACCCAAGGGGGACCGCGCAGTACTTC.

J is TRBJ2-2 and V is TRBV2; TRBD2 agrees at 8 bases. The CDR3 is 15 amino acids. Germline assignment: CDR1 SNHLY and CDR2 FYNNEI. Trimming at V came to 7 bases and at J to 7 bases, leaving 11 bases not matched to a gene. The CDR3 sequence: CASTGGTRGNGELFF. CDR3 in DNA: TGTGCCAGCACCGGAGGGACTAGGGGGAACGGGGAGCTGTTTTTT.

The chain recombines TRBV29-1 with TRBJ2-7; no definite D call. The CDR3 has 15 amino acids. CDR1 SQVTM and CDR2 ANQGSEA come from the germline V gene. Trimming took 3 bases from V and 1 from J, leaving 16 bases between them. The CDR3 nucleotides read TGCAGCGTTGACCTACCGACTGGAGAATCCTACGAGCAGTACTTC. This gives the protein CSVDLPTGESYEQYF.

The chain recombines TRBV7-3 with TRBJ2-1; a possible D gene is TRBD2 (6 bases). Per germline, CDR1 SGHTA and CDR2 FQGTGA. Trimming stripped 0 bases from V and 5 bases from J, with 8 bases between. The CDR3 is 14 residues long. The CDR3, as DNA: TGTGCCAGCAGCTTAACGAGGGAGGACAATGAGCAGTTCTTC. Its protein product is CASSLTREDNEQFF. Full variable domain (outside the CDR3, taken from reference TRBV7-3 and TRBJ2-1): GAGVSQTPSNKVTEKGKYVELRCDPISGHTALYWYRQSLGQGPEFLIYFQGTGAADDSGLPNDRFFAVRPEGSVSTLKIQRTERGDSAVYLCASSLTREDNEQFFGPGTRLTVL.

The chain is built from TRBV7-8 and TRBJ1-5, with 7 bases identical to TRBD1. From germline, CDR1 is SGHVS and CDR2 FQNEAQ. Trimming took 4 bases from V and 7 from J; bases not matched to a gene: 4. The CDR3 spans 13 residues. The CDR3 loop is CASSSDRNQPQHF. In DNA form, the CDR3 reads TGTGCCAGCAGCTCGGACAGGAACCAGCCCCAGCATTTT. The entire variable domain, with the rest obtained from reference TRBV7-8 and TRBJ1-5, is as follows: GAGVSQSPRYKVAKRGQDVALRCDPISGHVSLFWYQQALGQGPEFLTYFQNEAQLDKSGLPSDRFFAERPEGSVSTLKIQRTQQEDSAVYLCASSSDRNQPQHFGDGTRLSIL.

The chain uses TRBV4-1 and TRBJ2-7; D may be TRBD2 (6 bases). The germline gives CDR1 MGHRA, CDR2 YSYEKL. The CDR3 covers 14 residues. Trimming stripped 0 bases from V and 0 bases from J, with 6 bases between. In DNA, the CDR3 is TGCGCCAGCAGCCAAGAGGGGGGCTCCTACGAGCAGTACTTC. Protein sequence: CASSQEGGSYEQYF.

The genes are TRBV7-9 and TRBJ1-2; TRBD1 matches at 9 bases. CDR1 and CDR2 (germline): SEHNR, FQNEAQ (reference sequence). With V trimmed by 4 bases and J by 8 bases, 8 bases remained unmatched. The CDR3 sequence is 14 residues long. CDR3 in DNA: TGTGCCAGCAGCTCCCGGGACAGGGTGCACGGCTACACCTTC. This gives the protein CASSSRDRVHGYTF.

This chain links TRBV19 with TRBJ2-3, with TRBD1 identical over 7 bases. The CDR3 sequence is 14 residues long. Germline V lookup: CDR1 LNHDA, CDR2 SQIVND (reference sequence). V was clipped by 4 bases and J by 4 bases; unmatched bases: 5. CDR3 in DNA: TGTGCCAGTAGTAAGGGACAGTTAGCAGATACGCAGTATTTT. Translated, it gives CASSKGQLADTQYF. Together with reference TRBV19 and TRBJ2-3, the CDR3 gives the full variable domain: DGGITQSPKYLFRKEGQNVTLSCEQNLNHDAMYWYRQDPGQGLRLIYYSQIVNDFQKGDIAEGYSVSREKKESFPLTVTSAQKNPTAFYLCASSKGQLADTQYFGPGTRLTVL.

The chain joins TRBV7-9 to TRBJ2-7; TRBD2 might be the D (6 bases). The CDR3 loop spans 14 amino acids. V dropped 2 bases and J dropped 5 bases, with 13 bases sitting between them. Looked up from germline, CDR1 is SEHNR and CDR2 is FQNEAQ (reference sequence). For the CDR3, the DNA is TGTGCCAGCAGCTTATGGGACGGGGGTGACGAGCAGTACTTC. Its translation: CASSLWDGGDEQYF.

This chain connects TRBV4-2 to TRBJ2-5, with D perhaps matching TRBD2 (6 bases). Germline assignment: CDR1 LGHNA and CDR2 YNFKEQ. This CDR3 spans 15 amino acids. Trimming removed 0 bases at V and 5 bases at J, with 13 bases between. The CDR3 loop is CASSQDGTSLETQYF. CDR3 nucleotides: TGTGCCAGCAGCCAAGATGGAACTAGCCTTGAGACCCAGTACTTC.

A single count supports this clone. V and J are TRBV7-9 and TRBJ1-6, with D possibly being TRBD1 (5 bases). Germline-derived CDR1 and CDR2 are SEHNR and FQNEAQ (reference sequence). The CDR3 totals 13 residues. V lost 5 bases and J lost 5, with 7 bases in between. CDR3 sequence: CASSTRDNSPLHF. CDR3 nucleotides: TGTGCCAGCAGCACCAGGGATAATTCACCCCTCCACTTT.

The chain carries TRBV7-9 and TRBJ1-5; D may be TRBD1 (5 bases). V was trimmed by 4 bases and J by 7 bases, leaving 14 bases between them. This CDR3 is built from 14 residues. In germline, CDR1 is SEHNR, CDR2 FQNEAQ (reference sequence). CDR3 protein: CASSSGLQGQPQHF. CDR3 DNA: TGTGCCAGCAGCTCGGGACTTCAAGGACAGCCCCAGCATTTT.

The rearrangement joins TRBV11-2 to TRBJ1-1; 8 bases line up with TRBD1. This CDR3 is built from 19 residues. Germline CDR1 SGHAT, CDR2 FQNNGV. V gave up 0 bases and J gave up 3 bases; unmatched junction bases: 15. CDR3 residues: CASSLEVRTGPKRDTEAFF. The CDR3 nucleotides are TGTGCCAGCAGCTTAGAAGTGCGGACAGGGCCTAAGAGGGACACTGAAGCTTTCTTT.

The chain employs TRBV3-1 (or the pseudogene TRBV3-2) and TRBJ1-6; 7 nucleotides agree with TRBD1. V shed 5 bases, J shed 5 bases, and the junction held 6 bases outside the gene matches. In germline, CDR1 is LGHDT, CDR2 YNNKEL (reference sequence). CDR3 size: 15 residues. The CDR3 nucleotides read TGTGCCAGCAGCAACAACCAGGGGGATAATTCACCCCTCCACTTT. It encodes CASSNNQGDNSPLHF.